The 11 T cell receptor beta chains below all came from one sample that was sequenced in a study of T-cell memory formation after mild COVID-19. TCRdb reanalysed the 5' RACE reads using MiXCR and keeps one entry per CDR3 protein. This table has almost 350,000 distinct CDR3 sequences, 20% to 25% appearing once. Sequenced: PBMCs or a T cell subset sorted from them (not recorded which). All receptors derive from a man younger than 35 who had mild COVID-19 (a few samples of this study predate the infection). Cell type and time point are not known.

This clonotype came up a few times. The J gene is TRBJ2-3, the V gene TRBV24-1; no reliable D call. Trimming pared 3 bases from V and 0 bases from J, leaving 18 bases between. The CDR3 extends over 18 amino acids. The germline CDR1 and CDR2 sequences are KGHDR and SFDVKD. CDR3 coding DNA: TGTGCCACCAGTGATCAGCCCCACTCGAATCCTAGCACAGATACGCAGTATTTT. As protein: CATSDQPHSNPSTDTQYF.

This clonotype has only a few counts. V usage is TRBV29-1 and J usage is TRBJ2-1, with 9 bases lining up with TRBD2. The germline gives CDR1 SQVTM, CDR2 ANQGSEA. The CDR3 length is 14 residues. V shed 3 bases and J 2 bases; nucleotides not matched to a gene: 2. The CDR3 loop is CSVDGTSTYNEQFF. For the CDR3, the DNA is TGCAGCGTTGACGGGACTAGCACCTACAATGAGCAGTTCTTC.

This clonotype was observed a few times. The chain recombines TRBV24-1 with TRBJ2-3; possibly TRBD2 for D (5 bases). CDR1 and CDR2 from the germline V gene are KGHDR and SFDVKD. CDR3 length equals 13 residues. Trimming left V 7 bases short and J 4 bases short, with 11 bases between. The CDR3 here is CATRASGSDTQYF. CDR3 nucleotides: TGTGCCACCAGGGCCAGCGGATCAGATACGCAGTATTTT.

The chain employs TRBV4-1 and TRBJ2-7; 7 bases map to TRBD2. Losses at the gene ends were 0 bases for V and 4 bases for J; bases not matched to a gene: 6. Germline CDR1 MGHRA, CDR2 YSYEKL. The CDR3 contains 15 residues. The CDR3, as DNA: TGCGCCAGCAGCCAAGACCGGGGGGTCGGATACGAGCAGTACGTC. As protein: CASSQDRGVGYEQYV.

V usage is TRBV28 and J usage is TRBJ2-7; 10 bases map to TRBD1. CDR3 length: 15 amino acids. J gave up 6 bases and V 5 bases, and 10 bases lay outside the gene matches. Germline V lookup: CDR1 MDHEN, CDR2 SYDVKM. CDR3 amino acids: CASSASGTGDSEQYV. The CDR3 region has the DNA TGTGCCAGCAGTGCCTCCGGGACAGGGGATAGCGAGCAGTACGTC.

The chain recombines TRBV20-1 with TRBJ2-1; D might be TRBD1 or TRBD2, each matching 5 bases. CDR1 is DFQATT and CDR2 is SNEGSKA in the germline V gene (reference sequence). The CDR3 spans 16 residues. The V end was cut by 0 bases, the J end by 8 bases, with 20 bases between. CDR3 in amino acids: CSARERDPRPSHEQFF. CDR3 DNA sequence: TGCAGTGCTAGAGAAAGGGACCCAAGACCAAGCCATGAGCAGTTCTTC.

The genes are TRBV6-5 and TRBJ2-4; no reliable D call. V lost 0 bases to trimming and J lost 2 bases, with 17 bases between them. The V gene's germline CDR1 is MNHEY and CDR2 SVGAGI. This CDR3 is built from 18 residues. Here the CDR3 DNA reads TGTGCCAGCAGTTACTCGTCTACGGCAGCTACTACCAAAAACATTCAGTACTTC. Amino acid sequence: CASSYSSTAATTKNIQYF.

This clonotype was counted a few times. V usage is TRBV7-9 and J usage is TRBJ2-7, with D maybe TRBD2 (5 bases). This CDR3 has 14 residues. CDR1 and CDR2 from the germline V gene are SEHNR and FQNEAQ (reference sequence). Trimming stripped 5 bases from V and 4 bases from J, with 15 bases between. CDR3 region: CASSRGSSLYEQYF. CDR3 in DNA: TGTGCCAGCAGCCGAGGGTCGTCTCTGTACGAGCAGTACTTC.

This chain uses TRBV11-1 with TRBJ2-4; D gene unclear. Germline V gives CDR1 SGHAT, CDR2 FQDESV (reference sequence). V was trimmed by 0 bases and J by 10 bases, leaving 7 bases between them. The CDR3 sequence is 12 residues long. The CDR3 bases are TGTGCCAGCAGCTTAGCCCCCGAAATTCAGTACTTC. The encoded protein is CASSLAPEIQYF.

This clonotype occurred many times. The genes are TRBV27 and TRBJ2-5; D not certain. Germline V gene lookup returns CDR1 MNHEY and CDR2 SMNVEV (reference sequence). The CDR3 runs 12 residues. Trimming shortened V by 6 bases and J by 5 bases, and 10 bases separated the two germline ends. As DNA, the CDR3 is TGTGCCAGCAGGTCGGTAGAGGAGACCCAGTACTTC. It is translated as CASRSVEETQYF.

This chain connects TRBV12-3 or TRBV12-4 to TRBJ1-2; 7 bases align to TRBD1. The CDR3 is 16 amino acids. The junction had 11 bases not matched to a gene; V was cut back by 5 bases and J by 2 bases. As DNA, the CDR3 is TGTGCCAGCAGTCGCGAGACAGGGCGGCCCAACTATGGCTACACCTTC. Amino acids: CASSRETGRPNYGYTF.